This passage covers 21 T cell receptor beta chains from one sample sequenced in a study of CD8+ T cells in alopecia areata. cDNA serving as the sequencing template came from extracted, reverse transcribed RNA. The protocol was immunoSEQ multiplex PCR, while the TCRdb copy is restricted to in-frame clones and leaves out a portion. The sample lists around 140,000 clones, around 47% seen once, with about 6.4% in the top ten. What was sequenced was CD4+ T cells sorted from blood. These receptors were taken from a human donor with alopecia areata.

This chain connects TRBV7-9 to TRBJ2-5; D is unresolved. The CDR3 sequence is 12 residues long. V was cut by 2 bases and J by 2 bases, with 3 bases left in between. Germline lookup yields CDR1 SEHNR and CDR2 FQNEAQ (reference sequence). The CDR3 sequence: CASSLRQETQYF. The CDR3, as DNA: TGTGCCAGCAGCTTAAGACAAGAGACCCAGTACTTC.

Regarding this clone: Other nucleotide sequences from this sample produce the same CDR3. CDR3 region: CASSLADTQYF. For the CDR3, the DNA is TGCGCCAGCTCGCTGGCAGATACGCAGTATTTT. The chain uses TRBV5-1 and TRBJ2-3; D not certain. V lost 7 bases and J 4 bases, leaving 7 bases between the germline ends. The length of the CDR3 is 11 residues. Germline CDR1 and CDR2: SGHRS and YFSETQ.

This sequence joins TRBV30 and TRBJ2-1; 7 bases map to TRBD2. The CDR3 sequence is 17 residues long. J gave up 5 bases and V 5 bases, and 18 bases lay outside the gene matches. Germline CDR1 is GTSNPN and CDR2 is SVGIG (reference sequence). The CDR3 sequence is CAWGSGRFSGRHNEQFF. The CDR3 nucleotides are TGTGCCTGGGGGTCGGGACGCTTTAGCGGGCGACACAATGAGCAGTTCTTC.

The J gene is TRBJ1-4, the V gene TRBV25-1; D is uncertain. The CDR3 is 14 amino acids. V lost 3 bases and J 8 bases, leaving 13 bases between the germline ends. The germline V gene encodes CDR1 MGHDK and CDR2 SYGVNS. CDR3: CASSDPGPGEKLFF. CDR3 DNA: TGTGCCAGCAGTGATCCCGGCCCGGGAGAAAAACTGTTTTTT.

The V call is TRBV2, the J call TRBJ2-5; weak D call: TRBD2 (6 bases). CDR1 is SNHLY, CDR2 FYNNEI, per germline. The V and J ends lost 5 bases and 7 bases respectively, with 29 bases between them. The CDR3 length is 18 residues. The CDR3 is CASSRLTRLVGEMRTQYF. The CDR3 nucleotides read TGTGCCAGCAGTCGACTAACTAGACTAGTGGGGGAGATGAGGACCCAGTACTTC.

This chain uses TRBV6-1 with TRBJ2-7, with D unresolved. Germline V gives CDR1 MNHNS, CDR2 SASEGT. The V gene lost 5 bases and the J gene lost 6 bases, with 8 bases spanning the gap. The CDR3 contains 11 residues. The DNA for the CDR3 is TGTGCCAGCAGTCCCATGACCGAGCAGTACTTC. It yields the protein CASSPMTEQYF.

This clone came up a few times. This rearrangement joins TRBV18 to TRBJ1-2, with 8 bases identical to TRBD1. Losses at the gene ends were 6 bases for V and 6 bases for J; bases not matched to a gene: 9. CDR3 length equals 14 residues. Per the germline V gene, CDR1 is KGHSH and CDR2 is LQKENI. CDR3 sequence reads: CASSPVGQGHGYTF. In nucleotides, the CDR3 is TGTGCCAGCTCCCCCGTTGGACAGGGACATGGCTACACCTTC.

This clone appeared a few times. The chain employs TRBV29-1 and TRBJ2-1, with 12 bases lining up with TRBD2. CDR1 SQVTM and CDR2 ANQGSEA come from the germline V gene. V lost 3 bases to trimming and J lost 14 bases; unmatched junction nucleotides: 11. This CDR3 comprises 14 residues. The CDR3 loop is CSVDSWASGGEEFF. CDR3 sequence (DNA): TGCAGCGTTGATTCATGGGCTAGCGGGGGGGAGGAGTTCTTC.

The V gene is TRBV28, the J gene TRBJ1-2; TRBD1 agrees at 7 bases. V was pared by 7 bases and J by 4 bases, with 6 bases of the junction left unmatched. Germline assignment: CDR1 MDHEN and CDR2 SYDVKM. This CDR3 comprises 13 residues. CDR3 loop: CASNTDRVYGYTF. CDR3 coding DNA: TGTGCCAGCAACACTGACAGGGTCTATGGCTACACCTTC.

This rearrangement joins TRBV29-1 to TRBJ2-7; D not certain. This CDR3 spans 13 amino acids. The germline V gene encodes CDR1 SQVTM and CDR2 ANQGSEA. V lost 2 bases and J lost 3, with 11 bases in between. The CDR3 is CSVELGTNYEQYF. The CDR3 coding sequence is TGCAGCGTTGAACTTGGAACGAACTACGAGCAGTACTTC.

The V and J genes are TRBV6-5 and TRBJ2-3; D possibly corresponds to TRBD1 (6 bases). The CDR3 is made up of 13 amino acids. The V end lost 6 bases, the J end lost 11 bases, and 18 bases lay between the germline ends. CDR1 and CDR2 from the germline V gene are MNHEY and SVGAGI. CDR3 coding DNA: TGTGCCAGCAGATACCAACGGGACACACGGCAGTATTTT. This sequence encodes CASRYQRDTRQYF.

This sequence joins TRBV13 and TRBJ1-2, with 10 bases aligning to TRBD1. V shed 2 bases, J shed 4 bases, and the junction held 10 bases outside the gene matches. CDR1 and CDR2 from the germline V gene are PRHDT and FYEKMQ (reference sequence). The CDR3 length is 17 residues. The CDR3 DNA reads as TGTGCCAGCAGCTTAAGTAATCTGGGACAGGGGATCTATGGCTACACCTTC. Residues: CASSLSNLGQGIYGYTF. Looking up the rest from reference TRBV13 and TRBJ1-2 gives the full variable domain: AAGVIQSPRHLIKEKRETATLKCYPIPRHDTVYWYQQGPGQDPQFLISFYEKMQSDKGSIPDRFSAQQFSDYHSELNMSSLELGDSALYFCASSLSNLGQGIYGYTFGSGTRLTVV.

This sequence joins TRBV2 and TRBJ2-7; possibly TRBD1 for D (6 bases). The CDR3 runs to 12 residues. Germline assignment: CDR1 SNHLY and CDR2 FYNNEI. V gave up 4 bases and J gave up 4 bases, with 8 bases separating them. The CDR3 DNA is TGTGCCAGCAGTGTTAGGGGGTACGAGCAGTACTTC. This codes for CASSVRGYEQYF.

This clone was counted a few times. The chain links TRBV7-9 to TRBJ1-1, with D uncertain. V lost 5 bases to trimming and J lost 6 bases, with 16 bases between them. CDR1 and CDR2 (germline): SEHNR, FQNEAQ (reference sequence). There are 14 residues in the CDR3. The CDR3: CASSARTVSPEAFF. CDR3 DNA: TGTGCCAGCAGCGCCCGGACTGTCTCTCCTGAAGCTTTCTTT.

V is TRBV15 and J is TRBJ2-5, with D possibly matching TRBD2 (6 bases). The CDR3 extends over 15 amino acids. V lost 0 bases and J lost 2, with 10 bases in between. From germline, CDR1 is LNHNV and CDR2 YYDKDF (reference sequence). The CDR3 DNA follows: TGTGCCACCAGCAGAGATGAGGGACTGCAAGAGACCCAGTACTTC. This gives the protein CATSRDEGLQETQYF.

This clone was observed a few times. The chain combines TRBV9 with TRBJ2-1, with 8 bases fitting TRBD2. J was trimmed by 9 bases and V by 0 bases; bases with no gene match: 8. The germline CDR1 and CDR2 sequences are SGDLS and YYNGEE. The CDR3 consists of 15 residues. CDR3 nucleotides: TGTGCCAGCAGCGTAGGTAGCGGGACTCTGAGTGAGCAGTTCTTC. Its translation is CASSVGSGTLSEQFF.

The chain recombines TRBV7-3 with TRBJ2-3; the match to TRBD2 covers 8 bases. This CDR3 is built from 15 residues. Germline CDR1 reads SGHTA; CDR2 reads FQGTGA. Losses at the gene ends were 5 bases for V and 2 bases for J; bases not matched to a gene: 6. The CDR3 bases are TGTGCCAGCAGCCCAATAGCGGGAATCACAGATACGCAGTATTTT. The encoded protein is CASSPIAGITDTQYF. Filled out from reference TRBV7-3 and TRBJ2-3, the complete variable domain reads GAGVSQTPSNKVTEKGKYVELRCDPISGHTALYWYRQSLGQGPEFLIYFQGTGAADDSGLPNDRFFAVRPEGSVSTLKIQRTERGDSAVYLCASSPIAGITDTQYFGPGTRLTVL.

Only a few counts were recorded for this clone. The V and J genes are TRBV29-1 and TRBJ2-2; D might be TRBD2 (6 bases). Trimming took off 7 bases at V and 11 bases at J, with 14 bases between the two ends. Per the germline V gene, CDR1 is SQVTM and CDR2 is ANQGSEA. The CDR3 runs to 11 residues. As DNA, the CDR3 is TGCAGCGGGGGGACTGAGAATGAGCTGTTTTTT. Protein product: CSGGTENELFF.

This clone was counted between two and nine times. The chain's CDR3 is CASSHRGLINEQYF. The CDR3 nucleotides read TGTGCCAGTAGCCACAGGGGGCTAATCAACGAGCAGTACTTC. The chain recombines TRBV19 with TRBJ2-7, with TRBD1 identical over 9 bases. The CDR3 has 14 residues. CDR1 is LNHDA, CDR2 SQIVND, per germline (reference sequence). Germline trimming cut 6 bases from V and 5 bases from J; bases unmatched to any gene: 8. The full variable domain, its missing parts supplied by reference TRBV19 and TRBJ2-7, is DGGITQSPKYLFRKEGQNVTLSCEQNLNHDAMYWYRQDPGQGLRLIYYSQIVNDFQKGDIAEGYSVSREKKESFPLTVTSAQKNPTAFYLCASSHRGLINEQYFGPGTRLTVT.

The gene calls are TRBV6-1 and TRBJ1-1, with D perhaps TRBD1 (5 bases). Germline V gene sequence: CDR1 MNHNS, CDR2 SASEGT. The CDR3 runs 14 residues. The V gene lost 6 bases and the J gene lost 2 bases, with 13 bases spanning the gap. Here the CDR3 reads CASSTSRVNTEAFF. As DNA, the CDR3 is TGTGCCAGCAGCACTTCCAGGGTCAACACTGAAGCTTTCTTT.

CDR3 region: CSVGGGKTDTQYF. The CDR3 DNA reads as TGCAGCGTTGGGGGGGGAAAGACAGATACGCAGTATTTT. This sequence joins TRBV29-1 and TRBJ2-3; 7 nucleotides line up with TRBD2. Germline values: CDR1 SQVTM, CDR2 ANQGSEA. This CDR3 region has 13 residues. The V and J ends lost 4 bases and 3 bases, in that order; junction bases with no gene match: 4.